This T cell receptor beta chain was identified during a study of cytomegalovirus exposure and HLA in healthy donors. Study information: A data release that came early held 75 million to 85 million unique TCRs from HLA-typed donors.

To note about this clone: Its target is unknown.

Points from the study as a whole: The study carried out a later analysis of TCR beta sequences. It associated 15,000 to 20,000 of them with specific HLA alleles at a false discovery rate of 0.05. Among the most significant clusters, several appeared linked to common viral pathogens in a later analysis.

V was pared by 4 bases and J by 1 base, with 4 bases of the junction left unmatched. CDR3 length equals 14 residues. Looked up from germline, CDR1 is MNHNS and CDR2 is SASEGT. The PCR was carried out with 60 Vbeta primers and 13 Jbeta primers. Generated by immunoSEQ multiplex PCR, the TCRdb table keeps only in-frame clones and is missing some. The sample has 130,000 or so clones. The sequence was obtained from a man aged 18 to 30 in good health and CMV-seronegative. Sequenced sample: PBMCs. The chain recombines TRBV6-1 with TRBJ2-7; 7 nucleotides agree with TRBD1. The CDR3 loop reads CASSARDSSYEQYF. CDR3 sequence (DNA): TGTGCCAGCAGTGCTCGGGACAGTTCCTACGAGCAGTACTTC.